This T cell receptor (beta chain) appears in the sequencing data of a study of neurological immune-mediated disorders. Study findings and constraints: The study found no CDR3 amino acid sequences shared by expanded clones across subjects, suggesting private repertoires in all groups.

TCRdb re-derived calls from the 5' RACE reads in MiXCR, one entry per CDR3 protein. The table records 70,000 or so distinct CDR3 sequences, 5.2% of them present only once. In the case of this clonotype: Its antigen is as yet unknown.

The CDR3 has 12 amino acids. The V and J ends lost 2 bases and 3 bases respectively, with 4 bases between them. CDR1 and CDR2 from the germline V gene are SGHVS and FQNEAQ. This sequence originates from a woman aged 25 to 45 with multiple sclerosis. V gene TRBV7-8 combines with J gene TRBJ1-1; no firm D call. The specimen sequenced was PBMCs. The CDR3 nucleotides read TGTGCCAGCAGCTTACGAGACACTGAAGCTTTCTTT. It is translated as CASSLRDTEAFF.